Reported below is one TCR beta chain. Libraries were prepared by immunoSEQ multiplex PCR; TCRdb keeps only in-frame clonotypes and omits some of them. Of about 83,000 clones listed, approximately 87% are singletons. These data originate in a study of radiation and T cells in renal cell carcinoma. Time point noted: blood 4 weeks post-SBRT, at nephrectomy. As to treatment: 15 Gy SBRT to primary tumor, nephrectomy 4 weeks later. The sequence was obtained from a woman aged 55-69 years with renal cell carcinoma. The source was blood, collected from a patient whose treatment included radiotherapy and nephrectomy.

CDR3 bases: TGCGCCAGCAGTGAGTCTGGGGGGCCCCAGCATTTT. Its protein product is CASSESGGPQHF. The rearrangement links TRBV10-1 to TRBJ1-5; D perhaps matches TRBD1 (5 bases). The CDR3 runs to 12 residues. Germline V lookup: CDR1 WNHNN, CDR2 SYGVQD (reference sequence). Trimming took off 0 bases at V and 9 bases at J, with 6 bases between the two ends.